The following is a T cell receptor beta chain sequence with its context. Its antigen remains unidentified. Original data processing: Quality scores were absent from the junction-only immunoSEQ sequences, so filtering differed. The method was immunoSEQ multiplex PCR; TCRdb's version includes in-frame clones alone and lacks a portion of them. V, J and clone size are taken as reported in that table, and D and trimming were inferred from the DNA itself. The data contain approximately 1,500,000 clones, approximately 98% of them singletons. Between the trimmed V and J ends, which lost 4 bases and 8 bases, there was a span of 11 bases. Germline assignment: CDR1 DFQATT and CDR2 SNEGSKA (reference sequence). The CDR3 covers 11 residues. This sample was taken from a study of shared clonotypes between healthy human individuals. Study results and caveats: Investigators collected only blood, and repertoires in tissues likely differ. In four donors, roughly 5.2% of naive CD4 clonotypes appeared in common.

The V and J genes are TRBV20-1 and TRBJ1-2; D is uncertain. The origin of this receptor is a man between 25 and 39 years old in good health. The specimen was naive CD4+ T cells sorted from blood. Subset here: CD45RA+ positively selected. CDR3 in amino acids: CSATRVGGYTF. In DNA, the CDR3 is TGCAGTGCTACAAGGGTAGGCGGCTACACCTTC.